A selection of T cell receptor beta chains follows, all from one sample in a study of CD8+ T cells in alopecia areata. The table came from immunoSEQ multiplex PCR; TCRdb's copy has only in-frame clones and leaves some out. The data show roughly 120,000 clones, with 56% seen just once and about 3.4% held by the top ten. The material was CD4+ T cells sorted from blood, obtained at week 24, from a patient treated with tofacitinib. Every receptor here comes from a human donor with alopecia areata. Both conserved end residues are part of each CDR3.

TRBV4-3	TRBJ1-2	CASSQVTGTRAYGYTF
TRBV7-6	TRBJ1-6	CASSRVGNSPLHF
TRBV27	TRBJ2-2	CASSFEASYSHTTNTGELFF
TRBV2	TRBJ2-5	CASSEGANGYF
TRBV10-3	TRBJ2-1	CAISESETGKGGYNEQFF
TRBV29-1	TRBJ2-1	CSVDKTSGVNEQFF
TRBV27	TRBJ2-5	CASGTGTLGTQYF
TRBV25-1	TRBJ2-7	CASSEGGRFYEQYF
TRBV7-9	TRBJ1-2	CASSLAGLYGYTF
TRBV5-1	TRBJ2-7	CASSPRTGSGYEQYF